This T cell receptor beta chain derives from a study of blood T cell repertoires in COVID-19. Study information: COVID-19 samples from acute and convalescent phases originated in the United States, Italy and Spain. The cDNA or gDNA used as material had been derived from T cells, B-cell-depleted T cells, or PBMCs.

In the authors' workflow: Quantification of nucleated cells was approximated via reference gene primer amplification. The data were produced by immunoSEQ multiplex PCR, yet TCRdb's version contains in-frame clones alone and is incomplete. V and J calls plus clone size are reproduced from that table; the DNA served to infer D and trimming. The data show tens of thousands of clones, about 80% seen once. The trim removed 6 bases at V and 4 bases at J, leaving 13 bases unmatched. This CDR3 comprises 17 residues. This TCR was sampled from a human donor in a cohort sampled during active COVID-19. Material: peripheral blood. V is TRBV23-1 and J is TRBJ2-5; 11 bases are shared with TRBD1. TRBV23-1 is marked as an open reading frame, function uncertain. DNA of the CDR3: TGCGCCAGCAGGTACCAAACGAGGACAGGGGGCTTAGAGACCCAGTACTTC. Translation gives CASRYQTRTGGLETQYF.